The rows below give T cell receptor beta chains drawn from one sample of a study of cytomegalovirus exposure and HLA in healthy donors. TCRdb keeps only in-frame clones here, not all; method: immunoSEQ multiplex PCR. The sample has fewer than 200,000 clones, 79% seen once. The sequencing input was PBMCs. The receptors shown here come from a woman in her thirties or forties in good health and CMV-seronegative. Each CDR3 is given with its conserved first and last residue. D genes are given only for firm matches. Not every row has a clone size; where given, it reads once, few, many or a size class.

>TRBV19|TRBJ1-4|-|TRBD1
TGTGCCAGTAGTATAGGAGGGGGCAGTGAAAAACTGTTTTTT
CASSIGGGSEKLFF
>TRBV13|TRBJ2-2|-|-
TGTGCCGCAAAGAGAAACACCGGGGAGCTGTTTTTT
CAAKRNTGELFF
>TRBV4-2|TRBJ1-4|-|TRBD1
TGTGCCAGCAGCGGCCGGGACAGTGGGCCAAGAGAACTGTTTTTT
CASSGRDSGPRELFF
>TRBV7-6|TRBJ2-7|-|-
TGTGCCAGCAGCTTAGATGCGAGAGAGCAGTACTTC
CASSLDAREQYF
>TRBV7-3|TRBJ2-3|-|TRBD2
TGTGCCAGCAGCTCTGGGACTAGCGGGAAGACAGATACGCAGTATTTT
CASSSGTSGKTDTQYF
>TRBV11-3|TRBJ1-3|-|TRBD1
TGTGCCAGCAGCTTGGACAGGGTAAATGGAAACACCATATATTTT
CASSLDRVNGNTIYF
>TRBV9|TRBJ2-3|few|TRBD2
TGTGCCAGCAGCGCTAGCGGGACCGGCACAGATACGCAGTATTTT
CASSASGTGTDTQYF
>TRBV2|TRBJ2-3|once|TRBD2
TGTGCCAGCAGTTGGACTAGCGGGGGATCAGATACGCAGTATTTT
CASSWTSGGSDTQYF
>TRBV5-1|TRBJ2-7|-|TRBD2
TGCGCCAGCAGCTTGGTGCTAGCGGGCTCCTACGAGCAGTACTTC
CASSLVLAGSYEQYF
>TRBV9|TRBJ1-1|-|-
TGTGCCAGCAGCGAGACAGGGAACACTGAAGCTTTCTTT
CASSETGNTEAFF
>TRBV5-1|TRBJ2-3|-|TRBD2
TGCGCCAGCAGCTTGGAGCGGGAGGGCACAGATACGCAGTATTTT
CASSLEREGTDTQYF
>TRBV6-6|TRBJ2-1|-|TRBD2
TGTGCCAGTGCGACCGGGACTAGCCAACCTGAGCAGTTCTTC
CASATGTSQPEQFF
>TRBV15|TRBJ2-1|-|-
TGTGCCACCAGCAGAGATCCCGGCGGCCTAGCGAAGAATGAGCAGTTCTTC
CATSRDPGGLAKNEQFF
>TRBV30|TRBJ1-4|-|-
TGTGCCTGGAGTGTCAGGCAGGGAGGCAGTGAAAAACTGTTTTTT
CAWSVRQGGSEKLFF
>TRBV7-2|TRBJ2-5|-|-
TGTGCCAGCAGCTTAATATTGAGGGAGACCCAGTACTTC
CASSLILRETQYF
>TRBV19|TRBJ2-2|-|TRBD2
TGTGCCAGTAGTATTGGACTAGCCGACACCGGGGAGCTGTTTTTT
CASSIGLADTGELFF
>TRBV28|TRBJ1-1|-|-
TGTGCCAGCAGCCCAAGCTATAACACTGAAGCTTTCTTT
CASSPSYNTEAFF
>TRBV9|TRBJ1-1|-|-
TGTGCCAGCAGCGTAAGGAGGAGCACCACCAGAAGAATGAACACTGAAGCTTTCTTT
CASSVRRSTTRRMNTEAFF
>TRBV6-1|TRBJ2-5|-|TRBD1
TGTGCCAGCAGTCGGACAGGGTATGGGGAGACCCAGTACTTC
CASSRTGYGETQYF
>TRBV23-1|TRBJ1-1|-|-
TGCGCCAGCAGTCATTCGACAGAAGCTTCAAACACTGAAGCTTTCTTT
CASSHSTEASNTEAFF
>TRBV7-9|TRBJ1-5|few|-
TGTTCCAGCACTACAGTAGATCAGCCCCAGCATTTT
CSSTTVDQPQHF
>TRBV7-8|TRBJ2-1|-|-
TGTGCCAGCAGCTTAAGGTCAGGGACCTACAATGAGCAGTTCTTC
CASSLRSGTYNEQFF
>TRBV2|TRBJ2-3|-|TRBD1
TGTGCCAGCAGTGAGGACAGGGTCACGCAGTATTTT
CASSEDRVTQYF
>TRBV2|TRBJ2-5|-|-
TGTGCCAGCAGACAGGGCTCCGGGGAGACCCAGTACTTC
CASRQGSGETQYF
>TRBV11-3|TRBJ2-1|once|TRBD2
TGTGCCAGCAGCTTAGATGGTACTAGCGGCCGGGAGGAGCAGTTCTTC
CASSLDGTSGREEQFF
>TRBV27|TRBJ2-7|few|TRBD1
TGTGCCAGCAGAAGACAGGGCTCCTACGAGCAGTACTTC
CASRRQGSYEQYF
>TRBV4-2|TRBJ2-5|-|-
TGTGCCAGCAGCCAAATAAGACAGACTCAAGAGACCCAGTACTTC
CASSQIRQTQETQYF
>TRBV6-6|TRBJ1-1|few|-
TGTGCCAGCAGCCAGACGGGGGAGGGACAAGCTTTCTTT
CASSQTGEGQAFF
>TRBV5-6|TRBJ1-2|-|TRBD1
TGTGCCAGCAGCTTGGCTTTGGCGGGACAGGCACACTTC
CASSLALAGQAHF
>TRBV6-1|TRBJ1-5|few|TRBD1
TGTGCCAGCAGTGAAGGAACAGGGGGCGGGCAGCCCCAGCATTTT
CASSEGTGGGQPQHF
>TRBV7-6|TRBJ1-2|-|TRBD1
TGTGCCAGCAGCTTAGTGGGACAGGGCTCCTATGGCTACACCTTC
CASSLVGQGSYGYTF
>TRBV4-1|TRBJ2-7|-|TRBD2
TGCGCCAGCAGCCAGACTAGCTTCGGCGAGCAGTACTTC
CASSQTSFGEQYF
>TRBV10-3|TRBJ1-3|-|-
TGTGCCATCAGGCTCGGGGTTGGAAACACCATATATTTT
CAIRLGVGNTIYF
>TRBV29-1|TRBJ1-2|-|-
TGCAGCGGAATGGGAGACGGGTATGGCTACACCTTC
CSGMGDGYGYTF
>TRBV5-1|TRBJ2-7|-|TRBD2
TGCGCCAGCAGCTTGGATGGGACTAGCGTCTACGAGCAGTACTTC
CASSLDGTSVYEQYF
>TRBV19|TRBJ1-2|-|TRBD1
TGTGCCAGTAGTACCTCCGGGACAGGGGCTTACTATGGCTACACCTTC
CASSTSGTGAYYGYTF
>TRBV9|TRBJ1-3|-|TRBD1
TGTGCCAGCAGCGTATCGACAGGGAGCTCTGGAAACACCATATATTTT
CASSVSTGSSGNTIYF
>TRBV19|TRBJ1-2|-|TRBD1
TGTGCCAGTAAGAGGACAGGCCTCCCCCTCTATGGCTACACCTTC
CASKRTGLPLYGYTF
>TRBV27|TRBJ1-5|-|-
TGTGCCAGCAGTTTTAAGTCCGGCAGCGGCGCTAGCAATCAGCCCCAGCATTTT
CASSFKSGSGASNQPQHF
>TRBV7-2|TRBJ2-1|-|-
TGTGCCAGCAGCTCTAGCGCGGGGGCCTGGAATGAGCAGTTCTTC
CASSSSAGAWNEQFF
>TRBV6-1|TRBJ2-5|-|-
TGTGCCAGCAGTGCCTCAGGGTACCAAGAGACCCAGTACTTC
CASSASGYQETQYF
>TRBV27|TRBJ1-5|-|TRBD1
TGTGCCAGCAGCCCCCGGGACAGGGGAAATCAGCCCCAGCATTTT
CASSPRDRGNQPQHF
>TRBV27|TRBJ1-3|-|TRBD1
TGTGCCAGCAGGATAACAGGGGGCCCTGGAAACACCATATATTTT
CASRITGGPGNTIYF